The 30 T cell receptor beta chains reported below all come from one sample, sequenced in a study of shared clonotypes between healthy human individuals. Profiled with immunoSEQ multiplex PCR; TCRdb holds only in-frame clones, not every one. Here the sample spans hundreds of thousands of clones, approximately 79% being singletons. The source material was memory CD4+ T cells sorted from blood. The subset here: CD45RA-negative fraction. The receptors originated from a man aged 30 to 45 in good health.

In this sample, this clone turned up once. The rearrangement uses TRBV7-6 and TRBJ1-3; D unresolved. Germline CDR1 and CDR2: SGHVS and FNYEAQ. V lost 5 bases and J lost 0, with 11 bases in between. CDR3 length: 15 amino acids. The CDR3 bases are TGTGCCAGCAGCACGACACGGAGCTCTGGAAACACCATATATTTT. This translates into CASSTTRSSGNTIYF.

This clone was detected a few times. The chain carries TRBV27 and TRBJ2-7, with no clear D. Trimming stripped 6 bases from V and 2 bases from J, with 14 bases between. The CDR3 sequence is 14 residues long. Germline V lookup: CDR1 MNHEY, CDR2 SMNVEV (reference sequence). The CDR3 is CASSYKDGAYEQYF. CDR3 DNA: TGTGCCAGCAGCTACAAGGACGGTGCCTACGAGCAGTACTTC.

This clone appeared a single time. The rearrangement joins TRBV5-1 to TRBJ2-1; perhaps TRBD1 as D (6 bases). CDR3 length: 17 residues. CDR1 is SGHRS and CDR2 is YFSETQ in the germline V gene. V gave up 0 bases and J gave up 5 bases, with 18 bases separating them. The CDR3 coding sequence is TGCGCCAGCAGCTTGGAGTCCCACAGGGCAGGGAACAATGAGCAGTTCTTC. It encodes CASSLESHRAGNNEQFF.

J is TRBJ2-7 and V is TRBV7-2; D is unclear. Germline V CDR1 and CDR2: SGHTA, FQGNSA. The CDR3 runs to 14 residues. Trimming took 6 bases from V and 7 from J, leaving 19 bases between them. The CDR3 region is CASSPTPVLIEQYF. Written as DNA, the CDR3 is TGTGCCAGCAGTCCAACCCCAGTTTTAATAGAGCAGTACTTC.

The CDR3 DNA reads as TGTGCCAGCAGTGGCCGGGACAGGACAGATACGCAGTATTTT. Protein product: CASSGRDRTDTQYF. V and J are TRBV6-1 and TRBJ2-3, with 8 bases identical to TRBD1. Germline CDR1 reads MNHNS; CDR2 reads SASEGT. Trimming took 4 bases from V and 3 from J; bases not matched to a gene: 3. The CDR3 contains 14 residues.

The chain combines TRBV6-5 with TRBJ1-2; TRBD1 matches 7 bases. The CDR3 has 15 amino acids. V gave up 3 bases and J gave up 7 bases; unmatched junction bases: 11. CDR1 is MNHEY, CDR2 SVGAGI, per germline. In nucleotides, the CDR3 is TGTGCCAGCAGTTATGAGGTCAGGGGGTCGTCTGGCTACACCTTC. It translates to CASSYEVRGSSGYTF.

The V call is TRBV28, the J call TRBJ2-3, with 7 bases aligning to TRBD1. CDR1 is MDHEN and CDR2 is SYDVKM in the germline V gene. CDR3 length: 14 amino acids. With V trimmed by 5 bases and J by 0 bases, 2 bases remained unmatched. CDR3 residues: CASSTRGSTDTQYF. The CDR3 nucleotides are TGTGCCAGCAGTACCAGGGGGAGCACAGATACGCAGTATTTT.

This rearrangement joins TRBV10-3 to TRBJ1-2; no clear D gene. The CDR3 is 15 residues long. CDR1 and CDR2 (germline): ENHRY, SYGVKD. V was pared by 2 bases and J by 0 bases, with 10 bases between. The CDR3: CAISEPGTANYGYTF. In nucleotides, the CDR3 is TGTGCCATCAGTGAGCCAGGTACGGCTAACTATGGCTACACCTTC.

The rearrangement uses TRBV5-6 and TRBJ1-2; D unclear. CDR3 length equals 13 residues. V was clipped by 4 bases and J by 7 bases, with 14 bases between them. CDR1 and CDR2 (germline): SGHDT, YYEEEE. CDR3 sequence reads: CASSPRAGFGYTF. The CDR3 DNA follows: TGTGCCAGCAGCCCCCGGGCGGGGTTTGGCTACACCTTC. Looking up the rest from reference TRBV5-6 and TRBJ1-2 gives the full variable domain: DAGVTQSPTHLIKTRGQQVTLRCSPKSGHDTVSWYQQALGQGPQFIFQYYEEEERQRGNFPDRFSGHQFPNYSSELNVNALLLGDSALYLCASSPRAGFGYTFGSGTRLTVV.

The chain employs TRBV5-4 and TRBJ2-7, with D possibly being TRBD2 (5 bases). Trimming removed 1 base from V and 6 bases from J, with 14 bases in between. Germline loops: CDR1 SGHNT, CDR2 YYREEE (reference sequence). The CDR3 contains 14 residues. CDR3 in DNA: TGTGCCAGCAGCTTGAGCGGTACGGGCGTCGAGCAGTACTTC. As protein: CASSLSGTGVEQYF.

This sequence joins TRBV5-1 and TRBJ2-6, with D maybe TRBD1 (6 bases). The length of the CDR3 is 15 residues. Germline CDR1 and CDR2: SGHRS and YFSETQ. Trimming pared 4 bases from V and 2 bases from J, leaving 10 bases between. CDR3 in amino acids: CASSPTGTGANVLTF. The CDR3 bases are TGCGCCAGCAGCCCGACAGGCACTGGGGCCAACGTCCTGACTTTC.

This clone was observed once. The chain is built from TRBV9 and TRBJ2-2; TRBD2 agrees at 8 bases. Germline V gives CDR1 SGDLS, CDR2 YYNGEE. The CDR3 runs to 17 residues. Germline trimming cut 0 bases from V and 3 bases from J; bases unmatched to any gene: 7. CDR3 loop: CASSVAAGVSDTGELFF. The CDR3 bases are TGTGCCAGCAGCGTAGCAGCGGGAGTAAGCGACACCGGGGAGCTGTTTTTT. The complete variable domain, with remaining parts taken from reference TRBV9 and TRBJ2-2, reads DSGVTQTPKHLITATGQRVTLRCSPRSGDLSVYWYQQSLDQGLQFLIQYYNGEERAKGNILERFSAQQFPDLHSELNLSSLELGDSALYFCASSVAAGVSDTGELFFGEGSRLTVL.

This chain joins TRBV27 and TRBJ1-1; D ambiguous. This CDR3 has 13 residues. From germline, CDR1 is MNHEY and CDR2 SMNVEV (reference sequence). V shed 6 bases and J shed 7 bases, with 15 bases lying between them. CDR3 sequence (DNA): TGTGCCAGCAGCTTCCTACCGCTGGGTGAAGCTTTCTTT. It encodes CASSFLPLGEAFF.

The chain uses TRBV11-3 and TRBJ2-2; D is uncertain. Germline assignment: CDR1 SGHNT and CDR2 YENEEA. Trimming stripped 3 bases from V and 6 bases from J, with 5 bases between. The CDR3 consists of 12 residues. The CDR3 loop reads CASSFGSGELFF. The CDR3 DNA sequence: TGTGCCAGCAGCTTCGGGTCCGGGGAGCTGTTTTTT.

V gene TRBV5-1 combines with J gene TRBJ1-4; TRBD1 matches at 9 bases. Germline V lookup: CDR1 SGHRS, CDR2 YFSETQ. The length of the CDR3 is 15 residues. The trim removed 8 bases at V and 1 base at J, leaving 6 bases unmatched. The CDR3 is CASTGGAGTNEKLFF. The CDR3 DNA is TGCGCCAGTACAGGGGGCGCGGGAACTAATGAAAAACTGTTTTTT. Drawing the rest from reference TRBV5-1 and TRBJ1-4, the complete variable domain is KAGVTQTPRYLIKTRGQQVTLSCSPISGHRSVSWYQQTPGQGLQFLFEYFSETQRNKGNFPGRFSGRQFSNSRSEMNVSTLELGDSALYLCASTGGAGTNEKLFFGSGTQLSVL.

The rearrangement links TRBV5-1 to TRBJ2-3; D not resolved. This CDR3 region has 14 residues. CDR1 SGHRS and CDR2 YFSETQ come from the germline V gene. V lost 0 bases, J lost 3 bases, and 8 bases lay in between. CDR3 DNA sequence: TGCGCCAGCAGCTTGGGAGCGTTGACAGATACGCAGTATTTT. Translated, it gives CASSLGALTDTQYF.

The CDR3 sequence: CASSSGTGNLNTEAFF. Written as DNA, the CDR3 is TGTGCCAGCAGCTCCGGGACGGGCAACCTGAACACTGAAGCTTTCTTT. This chain links TRBV7-8 with TRBJ1-1; tentatively, D is TRBD1 (5 bases). The germline V gene has CDR1 SGHVS and CDR2 FQNEAQ. Trimming removed 4 bases at V and 0 bases at J, with 15 bases between. CDR3 size: 16 residues.

This clone was picked up a small number of times. The chain recombines TRBV7-2 with TRBJ2-7; D uncertain. The CDR3 contains 13 residues. V shed 11 bases and J shed 0 bases, with 14 bases lying between them. Germline CDR1 is SGHTA and CDR2 is FQGNSA. The CDR3 spells CAVQREDSYEQYF. As DNA, the CDR3 is TGTGCCGTGCAGAGAGAGGACTCCTACGAGCAGTACTTC. Together with reference TRBV7-2 and TRBJ2-7, the CDR3 gives the full variable domain: GAGVSQSPSNKVTEKGKDVELRCDPISGHTALYWYRQSLGQGLEFLIYFQGNSAPDKSGLPSDRFSAERTGGSVSTLTIQRTQQEDSAVYLCAVQREDSYEQYFGPGTRLTVT.

Ten or more counts support this clone. J is TRBJ2-7 and V is TRBV27; D unresolved. The germline V and J ends were trimmed by 6 bases and 0 bases, with 9 bases remaining between them. Germline lookup yields CDR1 MNHEY and CDR2 SMNVEV (reference sequence). The CDR3 has 13 amino acids. The CDR3 DNA follows: TGTGCCAGCAGGGCAGATCTCTCCTACGAGCAGTACTTC. As protein: CASRADLSYEQYF.

The chain recombines TRBV11-2 with TRBJ2-2, with D possibly being TRBD1 or TRBD2 (5 bases each). CDR1 and CDR2 from the germline V gene are SGHAT and FQNNGV. The CDR3 covers 16 residues. Trimming shortened V by 5 bases and J by 0 bases, and 13 bases separated the two germline ends. For the CDR3, the DNA is TGTGCCAGCAGCCAGGGACGGCTCGCGAACACCGGGGAGCTGTTTTTT. Encoded protein: CASSQGRLANTGELFF.

The rearrangement joins TRBV5-6 to TRBJ2-2, with D perhaps matching TRBD2 (5 bases). The CDR3 covers 13 residues. V gave up 1 base and J gave up 7 bases, with 8 bases separating them. Germline-derived CDR1 and CDR2 are SGHDT and YYEEEE. The CDR3 DNA is TGTGCCAGCAGCTTGATACGGGACGGGGAGCTGTTTTTT. It codes for CASSLIRDGELFF.

This clone has a handful of counts. The chain couples TRBV11-3 to TRBJ2-2; no firm D call. Looked up from germline, CDR1 is SGHNT and CDR2 is YENEEA. Between the trimmed V and J ends, which lost 7 bases and 0 bases, there was a span of 9 bases. The CDR3 is 14 amino acids. The CDR3 protein is CASTPTSNTGELFF. CDR3 in DNA: TGTGCCAGCACCCCGACTTCGAACACCGGGGAGCTGTTTTTT.

The chain is built from TRBV7-6 and TRBJ2-7, with D possibly matching TRBD1 (5 bases). The CDR3 length is 16 residues. Germline CDR1 SGHVS, CDR2 FNYEAQ. V was shortened by 4 bases and J by 0 bases, with 16 bases between the two germline ends. In DNA form, the CDR3 reads TGTGCCAGCAGCTGGCCGCAGGGTGGATCCTCCTACGAGCAGTACTTC. It encodes CASSWPQGGSSYEQYF.

The V and J genes are TRBV4-3 and TRBJ2-5; D possibly corresponds to TRBD1 (6 bases). The length of the CDR3 is 16 residues. V lost 0 bases to trimming and J lost 5 bases, with 16 bases between them. CDR1 and CDR2 from the germline V gene are LGHNA and YSLEER. The CDR3, as DNA: TGCGCCAGCAGCCAAGACCGGTTGGGGGCCCACGAGACCCAGTACTTC. Translation: CASSQDRLGAHETQYF.

As concerns this clone: The sample holds other DNA sequences that translate to the same CDR3. The V and J genes are TRBV9 and TRBJ2-7; 7 positions agree with TRBD1. Trimming removed 4 bases from V and 1 base from J; junction bases left unmatched: 5. This CDR3 has 14 residues. Germline V CDR1 and CDR2: SGDLS, YYNGEE. The CDR3 sequence is CASSPGTASYEQYF. The CDR3 bases are TGTGCCAGCAGCCCAGGGACAGCTTCCTACGAGCAGTACTTC.

The chain links TRBV11-2 to TRBJ2-1, with D tentatively TRBD1 or TRBD2 (6 bases each). CDR1 and CDR2 from the germline V gene are SGHAT and FQNNGV. The CDR3 extends over 15 amino acids. Trimming removed 5 bases from V and 2 bases from J, with 13 bases in between. CDR3 sequence (DNA): TGTGCCAGCAGCACTACAGGGACTCCCTACAATGAGCAGTTCTTC. This encodes CASSTTGTPYNEQFF.

The chain uses TRBV5-4 and TRBJ2-1; D is unresolved. Germline-derived CDR1 and CDR2 are SGHNT and YYREEE (reference sequence). CDR3 length: 16 residues. The germline V and J ends were trimmed by 0 bases and 1 base, with 11 bases remaining between them. CDR3 nucleotides: TGTGCCAGCAGCTTGGCCCCGGACGGATCCTACAATGAGCAGTTCTTC. It is translated as CASSLAPDGSYNEQFF.

The V call is TRBV5-6, the J call TRBJ1-5, with D perhaps TRBD1 (6 bases). The V end lost 1 base, the J end lost 1 base, and 15 bases lay between the germline ends. The CDR3 runs 17 residues. Germline CDR1 is SGHDT and CDR2 is YYEEEE. The CDR3, as DNA: TGTGCCAGCAGCTTGAGCAGGGGTGGGGGCAGCAATCAGCCCCAGCATTTT. Encoded protein: CASSLSRGGGSNQPQHF.

This chain connects TRBV30 to TRBJ2-5, with TRBD1 identical over 8 bases. This CDR3 region has 13 residues. Germline CDR1 and CDR2: GTSNPN and SVGIG (reference sequence). CDR3 in DNA: TGTGCAGCAACAGGGGGAAGTGGAGAGACCCAGTACTTC. This codes for CAATGGSGETQYF.

The chain links TRBV5-8 to TRBJ2-1; a possible D gene is TRBD2 (5 bases). The CDR3 covers 15 residues. CDR1 and CDR2 from the germline V gene are SGHTS and YDEGEE. V lost 4 bases and J 0 bases, leaving 11 bases between the germline ends. The CDR3 is CASSSGSRSYNEQFF. The CDR3 DNA follows: TGTGCCAGCAGCAGCGGCAGCCGCTCCTACAATGAGCAGTTCTTC.